This entry describes one T cell receptor beta chain. Assay used: immunoSEQ multiplex PCR; TCRdb lists only in-frame clones, some missing. This sample yields around 150,000 clones, of which 70% to 90% are seen a single time; approximately 2.8% belongs to the top ten. This entry is derived from a study of blood T cell repertoires in COVID-19. Study-level background: COVID-19 samples, acute and convalescent, were from the United States, Italy and Spain.

CDR1 is SGHAT and CDR2 is FQNNGV in the germline V gene. The CDR3 is 17 residues long. V lost 2 bases and J 1 base, leaving 18 bases between the germline ends. Sequenced material: peripheral blood. J is TRBJ2-7 and V is TRBV11-2, with D unclear. This sequence originates from a man between 60 and 75 years old with acute or convalescent COVID-19. Written as DNA, the CDR3 is TGTGCCAGCAGCTTAACCCAAGCGTATCCCTCATCCTACGAGCAGTACTTC. This gives the protein CASSLTQAYPSSYEQYF.